This passage covers 23 T cell receptor beta chains from one sample sequenced in a study of stem cell transplantation in POMP-related autoinflammatory disease (dated by TCRdb to about 2021). Library preparation used the immunoSEQ multiplex PCR assay. This immuneACCESS table, as held by TCRdb, lists in-frame sequences with V and J called but not all clones. Of the missing ones, under half trace to an unresolved V gene in checked studies; the others have no known cause. Across this sample there are 68,000 or so clones, with roughly 88% seen only once. The ten largest clones capture about 0.69% of the sample. Per the publication, the time point label means: after hematopoietic stem cell transplant. This sample comprised CD4+ T cells from PBMCs, obtained after stem cell transplantation. The receptor set was obtained from a human patient with POMP-related autoinflammation and immune dysregulation (PRAID). Some T cells seen after a transplant may have their origin in the graft donor.

V is TRBV5-1 and J is TRBJ1-2; TRBD1 agrees at 7 bases. Per the germline V gene, CDR1 is SGHRS and CDR2 is YFSETQ. Germline trimming cut 4 bases from V and 2 bases from J; bases unmatched to any gene: 8. The length of the CDR3 is 15 residues. The CDR3 region has the DNA TGCGCCAGCAGCGATGGAGACAGGGACAACTATGGCTACACCTTC. Translated, it gives CASSDGDRDNYGYTF.

In its sample, this clone was seen once. The chain carries TRBV9 and TRBJ2-1, with D possibly being TRBD2 (5 bases). Germline V gene lookup returns CDR1 SGDLS and CDR2 YYNGEE. Trimming stripped 1 base from V and 5 bases from J, with 10 bases between. The CDR3 is 14 residues long. The CDR3: CASSVTDGNNEQFF. The CDR3 region has the DNA TGTGCCAGCAGCGTAACAGACGGGAACAATGAGCAGTTCTTC.

The CDR3 DNA reads TGTGCCAGCAGGCAGGACACTTATAGCAATCAGCCCCAGCATTTT. Amino acid sequence: CASRQDTYSNQPQHF. The chain joins TRBV21-1 to TRBJ1-5; TRBD1, as called in the table, went unchecked against the DNA. TRBV21-1 is shown as a pseudogene. This CDR3 has 15 amino acids.

The V and J genes are TRBV5-1 and TRBJ2-7; TRBD1 aligns across 7 bases. V shed 4 bases and J 6 bases; nucleotides not matched to a gene: 4. The CDR3 loop spans 12 amino acids. Germline loops: CDR1 SGHRS, CDR2 YFSETQ. CDR3 amino acids: CASSGDRAEQYF. The CDR3 nucleotides are TGCGCCAGCAGCGGCGACAGGGCCGAGCAGTACTTC.

This chain links TRBV7-6 with TRBJ1-3, with 9 bases fitting TRBD1. This CDR3 is 16 amino acids long. V was clipped by 4 bases and J by 7 bases; unmatched bases: 11. The germline CDR1 and CDR2 sequences are SGHVS and FNYEAQ. DNA of the CDR3: TGTGCCAGCAGCTCCGGGACAGGGCACAGGACGAACACCATATATTTT. As protein: CASSSGTGHRTNTIYF.

The chain has TRBV27 and TRBJ2-3; D perhaps matches TRBD1 (6 bases). V was cut by 10 bases and J by 2 bases, with 22 bases left in between. From germline, CDR1 is MNHEY and CDR2 SMNVEV (reference sequence). This CDR3 is 16 amino acids long. This chain's CDR3 is CATQKMARGHTDTQYF. The CDR3, as DNA: TGTGCCACCCAAAAGATGGCCAGGGGACACACAGATACGCAGTATTTT.

This chain uses TRBV21-1 with TRBJ2-1; the D call of TRBD2 is as the table states it, not checked on the DNA. TRBV21-1 constitutes a pseudogene. The CDR3 has 15 amino acids. DNA for the CDR3: TGTGCCAGCAGCAAAGGAGCGCCCCCATACAATGAGCAGTTCTTC. It codes for CASSKGAPPYNEQFF.

The chain has TRBV18 and TRBJ2-5, with D possibly TRBD1 on 6 matching bases. From germline, CDR1 is KGHSH and CDR2 LQKENI. With 3 bases removed from V and 1 base from J, the gap between germline ends came to 15 bases. This CDR3 contains 16 residues. CDR3 in DNA: TGTGCCAGCTCACCGGTCCCGGGACAACTCCAAGAGACCCAGTACTTC. Translated, it gives CASSPVPGQLQETQYF.

The chain has TRBV9 and TRBJ1-3, with D possibly being TRBD1 (6 bases). The CDR3 consists of 15 residues. Trimming cost V 1 base and J 0 bases, with 8 bases left between them. Germline CDR1 SGDLS, CDR2 YYNGEE. DNA for the CDR3: TGTGCCAGCAGCGTAACAGGGAGCTCTGGAAACACCATATATTTT. Translation: CASSVTGSSGNTIYF.

This clone showed up just once. The V gene is TRBV5-1, the J gene TRBJ1-2; 8 bases match TRBD1. There are 15 residues in the CDR3. Germline CDR1 and CDR2: SGHRS and YFSETQ. The J segment lost 11 bases and the V segment lost 4 bases, leaving 16 bases of the junction unmatched. The CDR3 DNA is TGCGCCAGCAGCCCATCGACAACGGGACAGGTCCCGTACACCTTC. Protein sequence: CASSPSTTGQVPYTF. The whole variable domain, filled in from reference TRBV5-1 and TRBJ1-2, reads KAGVTQTPRYLIKTRGQQVTLSCSPISGHRSVSWYQQTPGQGLQFLFEYFSETQRNKGNFPGRFSGRQFSNSRSEMNVSTLELGDSALYLCASSPSTTGQVPYTFGSGTRLTVV.

DNA for the CDR3: TGCGCCAGCAGCCAAGAAGGCATTCAAGCGGGAGGGATGTACGAGCAGTACTTC. It yields the protein CASSQEGIQAGGMYEQYF. V usage is TRBV4-1 and J usage is TRBJ2-7; 10 bases fit TRBD2. CDR1 is MGHRA and CDR2 is YSYEKL in the germline V gene. V dropped 0 bases and J dropped 4; count of bases not matched to a gene: 12. The CDR3 is 18 residues long.

V is TRBV5-1 and J is TRBJ2-1, with D perhaps assigned TRBD1 or TRBD2 (5 bases each). The V and J ends lost 5 bases and 7 bases respectively, with 16 bases between them. CDR1 SGHRS and CDR2 YFSETQ come from the germline V gene. CDR3 length equals 14 residues. The DNA for the CDR3 is TGCGCCAGCAGAGGGACCCAGCGTTGGAATGAGCAGTTCTTC. Translated, it gives CASRGTQRWNEQFF.

This chain links TRBV23-1 with TRBJ2-7, with D uncertain. TRBV23-1 is an open reading frame whose function is uncertain. This CDR3 has 15 amino acids. The germline V and J ends were trimmed by 6 bases and 0 bases, with 15 bases remaining between them. CDR3 coding DNA: TGCGCCAGCAGCAAGGCACAGAAGAACTCCTACGAGCAGTACGTC. It specifies CASSKAQKNSYEQYV.

The CDR3 bases are TGTGCCAGCAGCCCCCGGGGCAGGGGCACAGATACGCAGTATTTT. It specifies CASSPRGRGTDTQYF. The V call is TRBV7-8, the J call TRBJ2-3; perhaps D is TRBD1 or TRBD2 (5 bases each). The CDR3 sequence is 15 residues long. The V end lost 5 bases, the J end lost 1 base, and 13 bases lay between the germline ends. The germline CDR1 and CDR2 sequences are SGHVS and FQNEAQ.

This chain uses TRBV25-1 with TRBJ2-2; TRBD2 aligns across 7 bases. J gave up 1 base and V 1 base, and 6 bases lay outside the gene matches. Germline V lookup: CDR1 MGHDK, CDR2 SYGVNS. The CDR3 runs to 17 residues. The CDR3 bases are TGTGCCAGCAGTGAATGGGGAGGGGAGCGGAACACCGGGGAGCTGTTTTTT. This gives the protein CASSEWGGERNTGELFF. The variable domain in full, with the rest retrieved from reference TRBV25-1 and TRBJ2-2, is EADIYQTPRYLVIGTGKKITLECSQTMGHDKMYWYQQDPGMELHLIHYSYGVNSTEKGDLSSESTVSRIRTEHFPLTLESARPSHTSQYLCASSEWGGERNTGELFFGEGSRLTVL.

J is TRBJ2-7 and V is TRBV7-2, with 8 bases identical to TRBD2. The CDR3 contains 16 residues. Per germline, CDR1 SGHTA and CDR2 FQGNSA. Unmatched junction bases numbered 16, after V lost 5 bases and J lost 7 bases. DNA for the CDR3: TGTGCCAGCAGCCCATATTCTACCGGGAGGGGGTTTGAGCAGTACTTC. Its protein is CASSPYSTGRGFEQYF.

This clone was seen once. The chain links TRBV6-5 to TRBJ1-5, with D possibly TRBD1 on 5 matching bases. The CDR3 is 15 residues long. Germline V gene sequence: CDR1 MNHEY, CDR2 SVGAGI. Trimming pared 2 bases from V and 3 bases from J, leaving 11 bases between. The CDR3 sequence is CASSYGEGSNQPQHF. In DNA form, the CDR3 reads TGTGCCAGCAGTTACGGGGAGGGGTCCAATCAGCCCCAGCATTTT.

The genes are TRBV6-1 and TRBJ2-1, with D hard to call. The V gene's germline CDR1 is MNHNS and CDR2 SASEGT. The V end was cut by 4 bases, the J end by 0 bases, with 13 bases between. The CDR3 has 16 amino acids. The CDR3 region is CASSVRRLSSYNEQFF. In DNA form, the CDR3 reads TGTGCCAGCAGTGTACGAAGACTGAGCTCCTACAATGAGCAGTTCTTC.

V gene TRBV24-1 combines with J gene TRBJ2-3; the match to TRBD2 covers 8 bases. The germline V gene has CDR1 KGHDR and CDR2 SFDVKD. J was trimmed by 4 bases and V by 1 base; bases with no gene match: 6. CDR3 size: 16 residues. The CDR3 region is CATSDFGGGPADTQYF. In nucleotides, the CDR3 is TGTGCCACCAGTGATTTTGGCGGGGGGCCCGCAGATACGCAGTATTTT.

The chain is built from TRBV7-6 and TRBJ2-7; 12 bases fit TRBD2. Germline CDR1 and CDR2: SGHVS and FNYEAQ. With V trimmed by 5 bases and J by 1 base, 6 bases remained unmatched. The CDR3 runs to 16 residues. CDR3 in DNA: TGTGCCAGCAGCCCAAAGACTAGCGGGGGTTCCTACGAGCAGTACTTC. Encoded protein: CASSPKTSGGSYEQYF.

The V and J genes are TRBV12-5 and TRBJ2-7; maybe TRBD1 (6 bases). The CDR3 is 16 amino acids. The V gene's germline CDR1 is LGHNT and CDR2 FRNRAP. The ends were cut back, 0 bases at V and 2 bases at J, with 14 bases in the middle. The CDR3 is CASGLVTGQDPYEQYF. In nucleotides, the CDR3 is TGTGCTAGTGGTTTGGTTACAGGGCAAGATCCCTACGAGCAGTACTTC.

The chain employs TRBV5-5 and TRBJ1-1, with 11 bases that match TRBD1. Looked up from germline, CDR1 is SGHKS and CDR2 is YYEKEE (reference sequence). V was pared by 0 bases and J by 8 bases, with 9 bases of the junction left unmatched. This CDR3 spans 16 amino acids. This chain's CDR3 is CASSLAIRTGGAEAFF. Written as DNA, the CDR3 is TGTGCCAGCAGCTTGGCCATAAGGACAGGGGGCGCGGAAGCTTTCTTT.

The gene calls are TRBV4-1 and TRBJ1-4; no firm D call. The CDR3 is 14 residues long. CDR1 and CDR2 (germline): MGHRA, YSYEKL. Trimming shortened V by 1 base and J by 6 bases, and 9 bases separated the two germline ends. The CDR3 reads CASSQVYKDEKLFF. The CDR3 nucleotides read TGCGCCAGCAGCCAAGTGTATAAGGATGAAAAACTGTTTTTT.